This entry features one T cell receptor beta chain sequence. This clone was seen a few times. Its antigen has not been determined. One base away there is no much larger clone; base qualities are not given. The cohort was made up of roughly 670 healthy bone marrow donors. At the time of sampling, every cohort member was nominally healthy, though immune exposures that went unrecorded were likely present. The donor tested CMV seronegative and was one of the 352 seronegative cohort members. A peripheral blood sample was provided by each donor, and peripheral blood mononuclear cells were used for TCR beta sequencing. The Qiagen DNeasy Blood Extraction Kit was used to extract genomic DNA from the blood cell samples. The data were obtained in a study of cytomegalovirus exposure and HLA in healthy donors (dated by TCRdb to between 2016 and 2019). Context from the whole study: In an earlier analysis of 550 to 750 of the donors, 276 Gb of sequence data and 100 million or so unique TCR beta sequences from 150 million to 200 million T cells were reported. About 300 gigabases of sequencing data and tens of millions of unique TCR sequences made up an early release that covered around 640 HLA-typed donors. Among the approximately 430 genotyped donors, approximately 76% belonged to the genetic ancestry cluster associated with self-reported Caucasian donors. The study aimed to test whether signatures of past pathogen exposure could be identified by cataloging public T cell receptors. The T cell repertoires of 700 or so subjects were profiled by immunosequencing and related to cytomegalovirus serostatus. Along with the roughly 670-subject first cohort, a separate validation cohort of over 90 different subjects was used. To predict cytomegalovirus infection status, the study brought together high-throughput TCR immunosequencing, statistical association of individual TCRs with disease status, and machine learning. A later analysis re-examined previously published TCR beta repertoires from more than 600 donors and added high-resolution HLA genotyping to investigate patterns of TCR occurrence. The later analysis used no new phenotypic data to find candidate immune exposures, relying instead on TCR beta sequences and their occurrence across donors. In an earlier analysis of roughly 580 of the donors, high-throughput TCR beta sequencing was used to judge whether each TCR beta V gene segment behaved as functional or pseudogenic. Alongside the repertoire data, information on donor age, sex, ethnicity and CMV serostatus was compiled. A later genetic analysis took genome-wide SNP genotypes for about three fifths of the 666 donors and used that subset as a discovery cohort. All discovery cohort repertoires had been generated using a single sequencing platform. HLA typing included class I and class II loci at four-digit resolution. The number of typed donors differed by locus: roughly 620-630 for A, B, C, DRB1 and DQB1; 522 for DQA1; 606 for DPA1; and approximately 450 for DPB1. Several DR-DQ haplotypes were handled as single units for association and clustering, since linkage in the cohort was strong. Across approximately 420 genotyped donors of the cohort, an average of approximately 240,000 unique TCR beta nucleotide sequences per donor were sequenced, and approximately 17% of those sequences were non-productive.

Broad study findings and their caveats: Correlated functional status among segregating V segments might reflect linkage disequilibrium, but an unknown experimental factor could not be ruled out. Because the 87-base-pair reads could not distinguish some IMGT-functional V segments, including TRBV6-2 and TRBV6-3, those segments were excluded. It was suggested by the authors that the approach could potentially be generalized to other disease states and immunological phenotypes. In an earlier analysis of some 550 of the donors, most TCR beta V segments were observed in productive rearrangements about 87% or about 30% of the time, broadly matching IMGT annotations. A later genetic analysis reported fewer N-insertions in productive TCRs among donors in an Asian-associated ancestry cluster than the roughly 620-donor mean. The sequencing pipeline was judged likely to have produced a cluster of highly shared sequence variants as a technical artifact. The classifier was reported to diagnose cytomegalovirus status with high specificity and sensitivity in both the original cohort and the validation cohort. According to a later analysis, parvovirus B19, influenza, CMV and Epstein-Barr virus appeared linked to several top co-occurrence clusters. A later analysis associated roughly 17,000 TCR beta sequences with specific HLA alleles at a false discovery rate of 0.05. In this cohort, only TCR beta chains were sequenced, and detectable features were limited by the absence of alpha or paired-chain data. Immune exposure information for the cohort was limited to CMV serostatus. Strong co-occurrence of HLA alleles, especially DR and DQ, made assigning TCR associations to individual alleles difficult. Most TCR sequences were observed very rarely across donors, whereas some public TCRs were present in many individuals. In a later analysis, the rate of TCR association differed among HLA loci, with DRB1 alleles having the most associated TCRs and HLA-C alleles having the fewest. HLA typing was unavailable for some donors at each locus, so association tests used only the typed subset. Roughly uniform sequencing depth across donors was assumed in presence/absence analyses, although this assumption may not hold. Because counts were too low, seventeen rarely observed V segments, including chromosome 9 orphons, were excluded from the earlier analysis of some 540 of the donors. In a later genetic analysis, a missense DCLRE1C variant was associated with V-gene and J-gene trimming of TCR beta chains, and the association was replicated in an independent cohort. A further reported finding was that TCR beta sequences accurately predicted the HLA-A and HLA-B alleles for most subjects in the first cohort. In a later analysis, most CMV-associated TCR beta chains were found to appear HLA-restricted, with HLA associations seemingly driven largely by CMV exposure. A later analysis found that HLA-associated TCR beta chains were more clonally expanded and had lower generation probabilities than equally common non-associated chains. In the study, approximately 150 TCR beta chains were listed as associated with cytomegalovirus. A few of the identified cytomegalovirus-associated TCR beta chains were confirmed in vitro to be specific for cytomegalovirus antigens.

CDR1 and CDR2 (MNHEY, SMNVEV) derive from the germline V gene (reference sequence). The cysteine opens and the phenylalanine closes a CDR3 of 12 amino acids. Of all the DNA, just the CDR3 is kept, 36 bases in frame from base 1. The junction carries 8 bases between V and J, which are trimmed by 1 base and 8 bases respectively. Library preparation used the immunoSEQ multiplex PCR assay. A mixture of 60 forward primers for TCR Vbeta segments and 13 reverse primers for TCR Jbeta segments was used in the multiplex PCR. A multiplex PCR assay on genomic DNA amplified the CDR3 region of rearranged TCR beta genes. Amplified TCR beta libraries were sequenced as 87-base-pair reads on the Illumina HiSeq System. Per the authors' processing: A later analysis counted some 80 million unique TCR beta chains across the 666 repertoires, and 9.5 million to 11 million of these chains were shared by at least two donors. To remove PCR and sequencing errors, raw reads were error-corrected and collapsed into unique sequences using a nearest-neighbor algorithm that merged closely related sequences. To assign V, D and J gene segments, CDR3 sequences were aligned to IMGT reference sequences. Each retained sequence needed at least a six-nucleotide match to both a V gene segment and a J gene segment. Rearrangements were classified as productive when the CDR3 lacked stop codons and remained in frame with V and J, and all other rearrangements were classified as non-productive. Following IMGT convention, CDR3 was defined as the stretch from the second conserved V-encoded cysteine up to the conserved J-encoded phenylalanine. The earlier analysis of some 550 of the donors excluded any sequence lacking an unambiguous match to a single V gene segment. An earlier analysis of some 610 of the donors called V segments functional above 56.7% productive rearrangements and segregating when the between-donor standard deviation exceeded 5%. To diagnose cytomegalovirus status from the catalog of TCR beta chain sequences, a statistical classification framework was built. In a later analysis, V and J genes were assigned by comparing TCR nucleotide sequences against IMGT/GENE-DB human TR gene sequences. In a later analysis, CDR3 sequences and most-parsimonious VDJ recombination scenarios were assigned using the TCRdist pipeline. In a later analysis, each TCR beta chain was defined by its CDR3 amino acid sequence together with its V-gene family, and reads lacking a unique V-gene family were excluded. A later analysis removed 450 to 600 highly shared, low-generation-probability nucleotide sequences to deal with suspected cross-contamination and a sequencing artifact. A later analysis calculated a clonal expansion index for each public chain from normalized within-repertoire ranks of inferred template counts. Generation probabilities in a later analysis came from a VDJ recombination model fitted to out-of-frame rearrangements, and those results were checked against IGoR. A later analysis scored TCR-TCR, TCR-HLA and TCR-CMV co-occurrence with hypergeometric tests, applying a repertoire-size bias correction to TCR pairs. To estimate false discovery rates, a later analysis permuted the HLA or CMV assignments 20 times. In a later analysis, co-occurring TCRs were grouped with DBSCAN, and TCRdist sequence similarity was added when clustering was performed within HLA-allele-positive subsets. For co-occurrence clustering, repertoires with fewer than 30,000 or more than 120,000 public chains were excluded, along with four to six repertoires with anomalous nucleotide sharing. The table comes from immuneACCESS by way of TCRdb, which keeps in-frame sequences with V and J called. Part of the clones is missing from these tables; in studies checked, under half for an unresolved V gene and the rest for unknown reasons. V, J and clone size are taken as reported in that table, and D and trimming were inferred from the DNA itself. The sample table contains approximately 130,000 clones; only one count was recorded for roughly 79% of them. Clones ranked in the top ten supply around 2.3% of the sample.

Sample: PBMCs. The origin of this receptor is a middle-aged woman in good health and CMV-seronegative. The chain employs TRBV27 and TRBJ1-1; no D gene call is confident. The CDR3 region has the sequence CASSLWSGEAFF. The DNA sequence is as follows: TGTGCCAGCAGTTTATGGTCCGGGGAAGCTTTCTTT.